This TCR beta chain derives from a study of T cells after yellow fever vaccination. Study information: The SMART-Seq v4 Ultra Low Input method served to prepare the low-cell-number fractions.

General study findings and limits: A minor fraction of clonotypes spanned both CD4 and CD8 compartments. Abundant bulk-derived clonotypes could contaminate FACS-sorted repertoires.

It was through 5'RACE template switching that TCR cDNA was made, with a universal primer site and UMIs added. From the 5' RACE reads, TCRdb called clonotypes with MiXCR, one entry per CDR3 protein. Of fewer than 450,000 distinct CDR3 sequences listed, under 14% are singletons. Germline CDR1 is LGHNA and CDR2 is YNFKEQ. V was cut by 0 bases and J by 2 bases, with 11 bases left in between. The CDR3 loop spans 15 amino acids. This clonotype appeared a few times. The antigen is unknown. The clonotype comes from a young man who received the YFV17D yellow fever vaccine. The chain is built from TRBV4-2 and TRBJ2-7; D may be TRBD1 (5 bases). The sequences come from PBMCs, collected on the day of the first yellow fever vaccination. The CDR3 loop is CASSQEGRATYEQYF. CDR3 bases: TGTGCCAGCAGCCAAGAAGGCAGGGCGACCTACGAGCAGTACTTC.